This T cell receptor (beta chain) was captured by sequencing in a study of blood T cell repertoires in COVID-19. Only in-frame clones appear in the TCRdb table, and some are missing; sequencing was by immunoSEQ multiplex PCR. Of about 320,000 clones detected, around 90% appear once; the ten largest clones hold approximately 5%. Recovered status applied to Cohort 3 donors who had two consecutive negative PCRs. It also applied to those with clearance or with symptom resolution. Trimming took 3 bases from V and 6 from J, leaving 15 bases between them. This CDR3 contains 15 residues. Germline CDR1 is SGHTA and CDR2 is FQGNSA.

This sequence originates from a man in his sixties who had recovered from COVID-19. Sequences were obtained from PBMCs or T cells enriched from blood (not recorded which). The chain is built from TRBV7-2 and TRBJ2-4, with D possibly TRBD1 on 6 matching bases. The CDR3 coding sequence is TGTGCCAGCAGCTTCACGACAGGCCATGGAAACATTCAGTACTTC. Amino acid sequence: CASSFTTGHGNIQYF.